This T cell receptor (beta chain) emerged from a study of CD8 T cells in ankylosing spondylitis. General study findings and limits: CD8+ cells made up the disease-linked clones, which were relatively rare in peripheral blood. Seemingly distinctive of ankylosing spondylitis blood was a TCR beta motif formed by eight highly homologous variants.

CDR1 is SGHAT and CDR2 is FQNNGV in the germline V gene. There are 14 residues in the CDR3. V was trimmed by 1 base and J by 2 bases, leaving 8 bases between them. The table lists this clonotype with a few counts. Its specificity is not known. Construction of TCR beta libraries was performed using quantitative 5'-RACE with molecular barcodes. From the 5' RACE reads, TCRdb called clonotypes with MiXCR, one entry per CDR3 protein. The repertoire holds about 64,000 distinct CDR3 sequences, with approximately 6% as singletons. The chain joins TRBV11-2 to TRBJ1-2; D gene uncertain. Sequencing was done on a sample of synovial fluid, either unsorted or a sorted T cell fraction (not recorded which). The clonotype was recovered from a male donor with ankylosing spondylitis. CDR3 protein: CASSLVNSNYGYTF. CDR3 DNA: TGTGCCAGCAGCTTAGTCAACTCGAACTATGGCTACACCTTC.